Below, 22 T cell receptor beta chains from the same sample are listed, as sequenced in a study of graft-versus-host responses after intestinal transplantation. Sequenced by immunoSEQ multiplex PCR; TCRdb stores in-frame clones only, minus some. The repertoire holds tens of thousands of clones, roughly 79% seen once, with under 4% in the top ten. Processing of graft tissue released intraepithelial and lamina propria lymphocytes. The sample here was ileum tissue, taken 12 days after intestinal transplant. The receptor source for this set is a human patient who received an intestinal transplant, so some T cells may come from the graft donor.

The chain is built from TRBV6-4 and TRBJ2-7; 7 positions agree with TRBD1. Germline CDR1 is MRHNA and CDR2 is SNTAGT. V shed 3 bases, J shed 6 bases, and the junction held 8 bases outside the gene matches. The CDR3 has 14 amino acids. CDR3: CASSESDRVGEQYF. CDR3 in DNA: TGTGCCAGCAGTGAATCCGACAGGGTTGGCGAGCAGTACTTC.

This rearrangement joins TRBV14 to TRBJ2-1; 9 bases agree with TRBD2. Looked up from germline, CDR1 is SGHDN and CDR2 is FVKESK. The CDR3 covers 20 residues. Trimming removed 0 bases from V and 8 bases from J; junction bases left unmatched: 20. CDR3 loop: CASSQEAHLQQRGAGDEQFF. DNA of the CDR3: TGTGCCAGCAGCCAAGAAGCCCACCTGCAGCAGCGGGGGGCCGGGGATGAGCAGTTCTTC.

The CDR3 protein is CASSLPGGLGETQYF. The CDR3 DNA follows: TGTGCCAGCAGCTTACCGGGGGGGCTAGGAGAGACCCAGTACTTC. The chain employs TRBV7-8 and TRBJ2-5, with 8 bases that match TRBD2. Germline loops: CDR1 SGHVS, CDR2 FQNEAQ. V dropped 2 bases and J dropped 4; count of bases not matched to a gene: 6. The CDR3 has 15 residues.

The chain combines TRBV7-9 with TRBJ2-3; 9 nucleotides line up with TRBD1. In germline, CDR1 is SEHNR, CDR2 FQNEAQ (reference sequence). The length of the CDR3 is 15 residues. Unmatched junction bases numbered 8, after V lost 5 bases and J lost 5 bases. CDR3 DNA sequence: TGTGCCAGCAGCGTATTAGGGGACAGGGTAGATACGCAGTATTTT. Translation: CASSVLGDRVDTQYF.

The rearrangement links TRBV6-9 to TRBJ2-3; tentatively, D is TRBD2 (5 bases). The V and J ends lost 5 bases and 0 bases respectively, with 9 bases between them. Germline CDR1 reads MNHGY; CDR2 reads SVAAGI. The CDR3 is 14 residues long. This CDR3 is CASSPGSSTDTQYF. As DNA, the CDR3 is TGTGCCAGCAGTCCGGGATCAAGCACAGATACGCAGTATTTT.

The CDR3 DNA sequence: TGTGCCAGCAGCCCCTGGGTAGGGCAGGGGGCGGTTGAAGCTTTCTTT. Its translation is CASSPWVGQGAVEAFF. The chain carries TRBV7-3 and TRBJ1-1; 8 nucleotides agree with TRBD1. CDR1 and CDR2 (germline): SGHTA, FQGTGA. Losses at the gene ends were 5 bases for V and 7 bases for J; bases not matched to a gene: 15. The CDR3 covers 16 residues.

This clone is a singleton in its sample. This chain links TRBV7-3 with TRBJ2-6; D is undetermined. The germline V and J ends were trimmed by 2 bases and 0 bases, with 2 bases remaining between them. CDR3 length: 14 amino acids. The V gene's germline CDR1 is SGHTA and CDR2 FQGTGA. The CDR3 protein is CASSLHSGANVLTF. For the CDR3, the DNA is TGTGCCAGCAGCTTACACTCTGGGGCCAACGTCCTGACTTTC.

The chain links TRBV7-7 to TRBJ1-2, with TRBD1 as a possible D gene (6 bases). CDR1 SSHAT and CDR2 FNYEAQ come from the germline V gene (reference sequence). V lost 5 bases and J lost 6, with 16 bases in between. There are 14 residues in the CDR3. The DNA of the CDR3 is TGTGCCAGCAGCCTTACAGGGCGTCCGGATGGCTACACCTTC. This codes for CASSLTGRPDGYTF.

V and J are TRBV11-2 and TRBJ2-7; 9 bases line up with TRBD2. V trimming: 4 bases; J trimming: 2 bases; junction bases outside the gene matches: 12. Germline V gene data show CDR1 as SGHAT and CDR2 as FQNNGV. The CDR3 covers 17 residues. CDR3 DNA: TGTGCCAGCAGCTCCCACCCTAGCGGGGCGGGACCCTACGAGCAGTACTTC. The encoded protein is CASSSHPSGAGPYEQYF.

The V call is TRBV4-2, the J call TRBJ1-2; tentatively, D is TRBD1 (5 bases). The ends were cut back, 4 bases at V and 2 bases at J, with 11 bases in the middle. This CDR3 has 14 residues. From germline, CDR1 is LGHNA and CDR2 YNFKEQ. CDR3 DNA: TGTGCCAGCAGCCGCCGGGACTGGAACTATGGCTACACCTTC. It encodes CASSRRDWNYGYTF.

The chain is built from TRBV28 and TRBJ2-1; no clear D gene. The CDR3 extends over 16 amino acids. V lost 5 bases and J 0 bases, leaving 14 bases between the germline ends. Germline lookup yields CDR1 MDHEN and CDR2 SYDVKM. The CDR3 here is CASSPVPRSSYNEQFF. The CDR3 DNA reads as TGTGCCAGCAGTCCGGTTCCCCGAAGCTCCTACAATGAGCAGTTCTTC.

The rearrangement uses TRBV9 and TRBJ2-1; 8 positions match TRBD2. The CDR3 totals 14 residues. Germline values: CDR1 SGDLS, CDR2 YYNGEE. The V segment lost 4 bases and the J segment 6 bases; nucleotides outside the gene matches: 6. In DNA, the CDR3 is TGTGCCAGCAGCCTTAGCGGGGTCATCAATGAGCAGTTCTTC. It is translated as CASSLSGVINEQFF.

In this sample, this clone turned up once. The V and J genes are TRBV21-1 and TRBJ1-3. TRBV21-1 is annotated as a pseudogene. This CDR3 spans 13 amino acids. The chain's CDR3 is CACRRGSGNTIYF. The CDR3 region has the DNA TGTGCCTGCAGACGGGGCTCTGGAAACACCATATATTTT.

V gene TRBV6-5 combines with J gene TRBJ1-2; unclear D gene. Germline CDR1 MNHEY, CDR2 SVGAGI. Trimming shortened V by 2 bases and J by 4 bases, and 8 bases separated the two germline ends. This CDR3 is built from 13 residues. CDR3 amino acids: CASSYGLPYGYTF. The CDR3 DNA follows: TGTGCCAGCAGTTACGGACTGCCCTATGGCTACACCTTC.

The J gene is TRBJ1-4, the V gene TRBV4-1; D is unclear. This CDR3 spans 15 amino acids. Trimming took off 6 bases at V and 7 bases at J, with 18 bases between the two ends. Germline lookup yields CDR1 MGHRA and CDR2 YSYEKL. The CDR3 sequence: CASRRNPGLGEKLFF. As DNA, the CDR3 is TGCGCCAGCAGGCGCAATCCTGGACTTGGTGAAAAACTGTTTTTT.

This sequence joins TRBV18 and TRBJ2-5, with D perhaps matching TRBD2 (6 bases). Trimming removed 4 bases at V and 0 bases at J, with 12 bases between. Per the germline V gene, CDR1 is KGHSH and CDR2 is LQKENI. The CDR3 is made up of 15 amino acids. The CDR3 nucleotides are TGTGCCAGCTCACGGGGAGGCAGTCACCAAGAGACCCAGTACTTC. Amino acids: CASSRGGSHQETQYF.

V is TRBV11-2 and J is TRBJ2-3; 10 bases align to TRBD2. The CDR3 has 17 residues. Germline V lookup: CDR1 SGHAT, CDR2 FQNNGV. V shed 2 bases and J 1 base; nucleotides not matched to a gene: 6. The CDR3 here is CASSLLSGGAGTDTQYF. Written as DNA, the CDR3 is TGTGCCAGCAGCTTACTGAGCGGGGGGGCTGGCACAGATACGCAGTATTTT.

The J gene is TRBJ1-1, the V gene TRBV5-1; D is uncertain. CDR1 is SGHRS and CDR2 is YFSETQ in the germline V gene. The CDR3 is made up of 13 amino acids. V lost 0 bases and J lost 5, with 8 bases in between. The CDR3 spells CASSLAAGTEAFF. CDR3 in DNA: TGCGCCAGCAGCTTGGCCGCGGGAACTGAAGCTTTCTTT. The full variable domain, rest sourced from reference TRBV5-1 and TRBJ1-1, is KAGVTQTPRYLIKTRGQQVTLSCSPISGHRSVSWYQQTPGQGLQFLFEYFSETQRNKGNFPGRFSGRQFSNSRSEMNVSTLELGDSALYLCASSLAAGTEAFFGQGTRLTVV.

As DNA, the CDR3 is TGCGCCAGCAGTCGGGGGAGCTCCTACAATGAGCAGTTCTTC. This gives the protein CASSRGSSYNEQFF. This chain joins TRBV4-1 and TRBJ2-1; D might be TRBD2 (6 bases). Per the germline V gene, CDR1 is MGHRA and CDR2 is YSYEKL. With 6 bases removed from V and 0 bases from J, the gap between germline ends came to 9 bases. This CDR3 region has 14 residues.

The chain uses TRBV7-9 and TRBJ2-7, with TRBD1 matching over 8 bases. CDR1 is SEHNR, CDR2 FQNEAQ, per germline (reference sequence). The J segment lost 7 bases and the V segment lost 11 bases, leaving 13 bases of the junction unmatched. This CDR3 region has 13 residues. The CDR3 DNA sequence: TGTGCCCGCTCATCCAGGGGGCGCCTAGAGCAGTACTTC. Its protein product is CARSSRGRLEQYF.

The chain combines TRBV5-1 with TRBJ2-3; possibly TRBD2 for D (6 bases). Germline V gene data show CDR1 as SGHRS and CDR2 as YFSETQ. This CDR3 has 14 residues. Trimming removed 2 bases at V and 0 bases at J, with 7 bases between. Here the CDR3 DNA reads TGCGCCAGCAGCTTCGGGACTAGCACAGATACGCAGTATTTT. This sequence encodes CASSFGTSTDTQYF.

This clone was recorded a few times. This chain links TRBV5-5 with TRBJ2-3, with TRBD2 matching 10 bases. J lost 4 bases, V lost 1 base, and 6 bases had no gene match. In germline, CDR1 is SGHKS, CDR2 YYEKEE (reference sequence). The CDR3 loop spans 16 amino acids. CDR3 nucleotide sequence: TGTGCCAGCAGCTTGACAGGGACTAGCGCATCAGATACGCAGTATTTT. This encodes CASSLTGTSASDTQYF.